A selection of T cell receptor beta chains follows, all from one sample in a study of cytotoxic CD8 clonotypes in ibrutinib-treated CLL. Sequencing used immunoSEQ multiplex PCR; TCRdb keeps in-frame clones, though not all of them. The data hold some 29,000 clones, with approximately 80% observed a single time. The sample was PBMCs, taken after 36 months of ibrutinib treatment. The receptor source for this set is a human donor with chronic lymphocytic leukemia. Each CDR3 is given with its conserved first and last residue. Each record gives: V gene, J gene, D gene, CDR3 protein. The D gene is left open where the match is weak.

v_call: TRBV2; j_call: TRBJ2-3; d_call: NA; cdr3_aa: CASSEEQGFTDTQYF
v_call: TRBV27; j_call: TRBJ2-3; d_call: TRBD1; cdr3_aa: CASSLSTGGTDTQYF
v_call: TRBV5-1; j_call: TRBJ2-2; d_call: NA; cdr3_aa: CASSLGGTSTGELFF
v_call: TRBV7-9; j_call: TRBJ1-1; d_call: NA; cdr3_aa: CASSPGGAEAFF
v_call: TRBV7-2; j_call: TRBJ1-1; d_call: NA; cdr3_aa: CASSLGTMNTEAFF
v_call: TRBV5-1; j_call: TRBJ1-5; d_call: TRBD1; cdr3_aa: CASSPGQGEVPQHF
v_call: TRBV10-2; j_call: TRBJ2-1; d_call: TRBD2; cdr3_aa: CASSDGAGYNEQFF
v_call: TRBV7-9; j_call: TRBJ2-7; d_call: TRBD1; cdr3_aa: CASSLGGTGNYEQYF
v_call: TRBV19; j_call: TRBJ1-1; d_call: NA; cdr3_aa: CASSIGLSPNTEAFF
v_call: TRBV6-1; j_call: TRBJ2-5; d_call: TRBD2; cdr3_aa: CASSPSGGQETQYF
v_call: TRBV10-3; j_call: TRBJ1-5; d_call: NA; cdr3_aa: CAISVQANQPQHF
v_call: TRBV19; j_call: TRBJ2-2; d_call: NA; cdr3_aa: CASKDRRSNTGELFF
v_call: TRBV9; j_call: TRBJ1-6; d_call: NA; cdr3_aa: CASSVGWGNSPLHF
v_call: TRBV5-4; j_call: TRBJ2-5; d_call: NA; cdr3_aa: CASSLRVEETQYF
v_call: TRBV10-2; j_call: TRBJ2-3; d_call: TRBD2; cdr3_aa: CASSGVAGVGDTQYF
v_call: TRBV6-5; j_call: TRBJ2-2; d_call: NA; cdr3_aa: CASKMVNTGELFF
v_call: TRBV9; j_call: TRBJ2-7; d_call: NA; cdr3_aa: CASSPGPPGSHIYEQYF
v_call: TRBV19; j_call: TRBJ2-7; d_call: NA; cdr3_aa: CASSGFYEQYF
v_call: TRBV5-1; j_call: TRBJ2-2; d_call: NA; cdr3_aa: CASSPGQHTGELFF
v_call: TRBV5-6; j_call: TRBJ2-7; d_call: NA; cdr3_aa: CASSFESGISEQYF
v_call: TRBV12-5; j_call: TRBJ2-7; d_call: TRBD1; cdr3_aa: CASGTHLGQGYEQYF
v_call: TRBV7-3; j_call: TRBJ1-1; d_call: NA; cdr3_aa: CASSPDRWNTEAFF